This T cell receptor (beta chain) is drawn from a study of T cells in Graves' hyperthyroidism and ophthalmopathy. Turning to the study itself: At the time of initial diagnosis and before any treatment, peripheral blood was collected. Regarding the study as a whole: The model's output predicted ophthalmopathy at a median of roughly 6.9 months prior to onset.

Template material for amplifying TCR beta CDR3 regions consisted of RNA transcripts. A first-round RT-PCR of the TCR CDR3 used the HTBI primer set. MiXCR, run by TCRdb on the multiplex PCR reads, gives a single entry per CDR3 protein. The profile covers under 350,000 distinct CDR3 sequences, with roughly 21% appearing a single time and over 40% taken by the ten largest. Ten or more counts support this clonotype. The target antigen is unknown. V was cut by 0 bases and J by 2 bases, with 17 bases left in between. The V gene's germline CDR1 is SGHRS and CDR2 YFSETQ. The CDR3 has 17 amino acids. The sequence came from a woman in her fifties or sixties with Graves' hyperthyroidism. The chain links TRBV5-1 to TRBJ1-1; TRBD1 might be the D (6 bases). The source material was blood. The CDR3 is CASSLASVTGFNTEAFF. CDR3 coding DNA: TGCGCCAGCAGCTTGGCCTCAGTGACAGGTTTCAACACTGAAGCTTTCTTT. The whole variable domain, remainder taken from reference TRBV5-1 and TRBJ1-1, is KAGVTQTPRYLIKTRGQQVTLSCSPISGHRSVSWYQQTPGQGLQFLFEYFSETQRNKGNFPGRFSGRQFSNSRSEMNVSTLELGDSALYLCASSLASVTGFNTEAFFGQGTRLTVV.